This T cell receptor (beta chain) was identified in a study of early T cells in non-severe SARS-CoV-2 infection. Overall study: Bulk RNA isolated from unsorted whole blood underwent sequencing; chains were not paired.

The protocol attached unique molecular identifiers to individual cDNA molecules. TCRdb re-derived calls from the 5' RACE reads in MiXCR, one entry per CDR3 protein. The repertoire holds about 19,000 distinct CDR3 sequences, with about 4.2% as singletons. CDR1 and CDR2 (germline): SGHRS, YFSETQ. With 4 bases removed from V and 3 bases from J, the gap between germline ends came to 10 bases. The length of the CDR3 is 13 residues. J is TRBJ1-1 and V is TRBV5-1; D is unresolved. Source material: whole blood. This clonotype was obtained from an adult who was a healthcare worker with PCR-confirmed SARS-CoV-2 infection or an uninfected control (not recorded which). CDR3 coding DNA: TGCGCCAGCAGCGGAGCGCCTCACACTGAAGCTTTCTTT. Amino acid sequence: CASSGAPHTEAFF.